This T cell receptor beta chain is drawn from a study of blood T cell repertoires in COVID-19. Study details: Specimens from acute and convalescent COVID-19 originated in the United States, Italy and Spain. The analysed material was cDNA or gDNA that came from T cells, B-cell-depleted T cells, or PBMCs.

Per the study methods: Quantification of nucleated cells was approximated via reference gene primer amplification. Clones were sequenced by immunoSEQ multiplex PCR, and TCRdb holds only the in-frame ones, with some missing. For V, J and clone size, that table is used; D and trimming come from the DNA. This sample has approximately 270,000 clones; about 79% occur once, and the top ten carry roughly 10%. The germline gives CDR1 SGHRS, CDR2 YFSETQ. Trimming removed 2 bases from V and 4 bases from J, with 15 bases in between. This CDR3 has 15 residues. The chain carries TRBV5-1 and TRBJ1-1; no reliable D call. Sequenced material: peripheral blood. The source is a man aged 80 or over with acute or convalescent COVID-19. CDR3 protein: CASSLTTLRGTEAFF. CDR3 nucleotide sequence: TGCGCCAGCAGCTTAACGACCTTACGGGGCACTGAAGCTTTCTTT. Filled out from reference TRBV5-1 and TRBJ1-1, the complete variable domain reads KAGVTQTPRYLIKTRGQQVTLSCSPISGHRSVSWYQQTPGQGLQFLFEYFSETQRNKGNFPGRFSGRQFSNSRSEMNVSTLELGDSALYLCASSLTTLRGTEAFFGQGTRLTVV.